This TCR beta chain was observed in a study of vaccination and CD4 T cells after COVID-19. Study information: Taking of post-vaccine samples occurred a median about 70 days after dose two (range 14 to 241).

As concerns this clonotype: Its antigen is unidentified.

Cultured CD4+ T-cell DNA underwent Oncomine TCR Beta short-read sequencing. TCRdb itself ran the PCR reads through MiXCR, one entry per CDR3 protein. The repertoire has around 21,000 distinct CDR3 sequences, approximately 50% of them found once; the top ten carry roughly 17%. Per the germline V gene, CDR1 is KGHDR and CDR2 is SFDVKD. The CDR3 totals 16 residues. Trimming removed 4 bases from V and 8 bases from J; junction bases left unmatched: 10. Findings and limits, study-wide: Spike mono-reactivity marked 304 of 307 vaccine-specific clones in convalescent patients.

Sample treatment: roughly ten-day PBMC culture with coronavirus spike peptide pools or control peptides (ViraFEST assay). The authors cultured about 2 million PBMCs per well with 9 to 10 IU/ml IL-2 and approximately 10 ug/ml peptide pools. The clonotype was recovered from a human donor who had recovered from COVID-19. The rearrangement uses TRBV24-1 and TRBJ2-1; 10 bases are shared with TRBD2. The source material was CD4+ T cells from blood, cultured in vitro. The CDR3 is CATSEAGTSVSDEQFF. CDR3 nucleotides: TGTGCCACCAGTGAAGCCGGGACTAGCGTGAGCGATGAGCAGTTCTTC.